The next 32 T cell receptor beta chains were all read from a single sample in a study of regulatory T cells in long-lasting Graves disease. Documented time point: newly diagnosed GD, antithyroid drugs for less than 3 months. RNA extracted from PBMCs served as the sequencing template. Through Arm-PCR of CDR3 regions and iRepertoire HTBI primers, TCR beta libraries were built. Via MiXCR, TCRdb re-called the multiplex PCR reads, giving one row per CDR3 protein. The sample gives 350,000 to 400,000 distinct CDR3 sequences, 15% to 17% of which show up once; about 20% is in the top ten. The sequenced sample was peripheral blood mononuclear cells (PBMCs), obtained at new diagnosis, from a patient treated with antithyroid drugs. The origin of the receptors is a female donor with Graves disease.

Many counts were recorded for this clonotype. The genes are TRBV27 and TRBJ2-7, with 8 bases matching TRBD1. CDR3 length: 15 residues. From germline, CDR1 is MNHEY and CDR2 SMNVEV (reference sequence). J was trimmed by 0 bases and V by 4 bases; bases with no gene match: 5. CDR3 coding DNA: TGTGCCAGCAGTTGGACAGGGACGAGCTCCTACGAGCAGTACTTC. It is translated as CASSWTGTSSYEQYF.

DNA for the CDR3: TGTGCCAGCGGACCCTTACGAGGGCCCCAGCATTTT. Its protein is CASGPLRGPQHF. The chain links TRBV13 to TRBJ1-5, with D hard to call. The length of the CDR3 is 12 residues. Germline V gene lookup returns CDR1 PRHDT and CDR2 FYEKMQ (reference sequence). Trimming pared 8 bases from V and 9 bases from J, leaving 14 bases between.

The table lists this clonotype with many counts. The V call is TRBV5-1, the J call TRBJ1-1; 7 positions match TRBD1. CDR3 length equals 16 residues. The J segment lost 0 bases and the V segment lost 4 bases, leaving 9 bases of the junction unmatched. The germline V gene has CDR1 SGHRS and CDR2 YFSETQ. The CDR3, as DNA: TGCGCCAGCAGCCTTCAGACAGGGAACATGAACACTGAAGCTTTCTTT. Residues: CASSLQTGNMNTEAFF.

The gene calls are TRBV20-1 and TRBJ2-5; TRBD1 agrees at 8 bases. The V gene end was trimmed by 4 bases and the J gene end by 5 bases; junction bases not matched to a gene: 9. Germline V gene data show CDR1 as DFQATT and CDR2 as SNEGSKA (reference sequence). The CDR3 spans 14 residues. The CDR3 nucleotides read TGCAGTGCTAATCTACTCAGGGGGCAGGAGACCCAGTACTTC. Encoded protein: CSANLLRGQETQYF.

This clonotype was counted at least ten times. The J gene is TRBJ2-3, the V gene TRBV12-3 or TRBV12-4; no reliable D call. This CDR3 spans 13 amino acids. Between the trimmed V and J ends, which lost 6 bases and 5 bases, there was a span of 12 bases. CDR3 sequence (DNA): TGTGCCAGCAGGATAATACTGGGAGATACGCAGTATTTT. Its translation is CASRIILGDTQYF.

The chain links TRBV27 to TRBJ2-1, with 8 positions matching TRBD2. The CDR3 length is 16 residues. The ends lost 9 bases at V and 0 bases at J; junction bases unmatched: 10. In germline, CDR1 is MNHEY, CDR2 SMNVEV (reference sequence). The CDR3 coding sequence is TGTGCCAGTTTCGGGGGGGGGGGGAGCTCCTACAATGAGCAGTTCTTC. It specifies CASFGGGGSSYNEQFF.

This clonotype appeared many times. The rearrangement uses TRBV13 and TRBJ1-1; 10 bases line up with TRBD1. After removal of 5 bases from V and 5 bases from J, the junction contained 5 bases not matched to a gene. CDR1 is PRHDT, CDR2 FYEKMQ, per germline (reference sequence). CDR3 size: 14 residues. The CDR3 DNA follows: TGTGCCAGCAGCGATCGGGACAGGGGTACTGAAGCTTTCTTT. Its protein product is CASSDRDRGTEAFF.

This clonotype was observed a handful of times. The rearrangement joins TRBV11-1 to TRBJ1-4; the D gene is possibly TRBD1 (6 bases). Germline-derived CDR1 and CDR2 are SGHAT and FQDESV (reference sequence). V lost 5 bases, J lost 8 bases, and 18 bases lay in between. This CDR3 has 15 amino acids. The CDR3 loop is CASSNYRETREKLFF. The CDR3 nucleotides read TGTGCCAGCAGCAACTACAGGGAAACCAGAGAAAAACTGTTTTTT. Supplemented by reference TRBV11-1 and TRBJ1-4, the full variable domain reads EAEVAQSPRYKITEKSQAVAFWCDPISGHATLYWYRQILGQGPELLVQFQDESVVDDSQLPKDRFSAERLKGVDSTLKIQPAELGDSAMYLCASSNYRETREKLFFGSGTQLSVL.

This clonotype has at least ten counts. The chain employs TRBV28 and TRBJ1-1; D perhaps matches TRBD1 (6 bases). The CDR3 is made up of 14 amino acids. With 4 bases removed from V and 2 bases from J, the gap between germline ends came to 11 bases. Germline values: CDR1 MDHEN, CDR2 SYDVKM. CDR3 nucleotides: TGTGCCAGCAGTTGGACAGAGGGAAACACTGAAGCTTTCTTT. Its translation: CASSWTEGNTEAFF.

The genes are TRBV3-1 and TRBJ1-2, with D perhaps matching TRBD1 (6 bases). V was cut by 0 bases and J by 8 bases, with 13 bases left in between. The CDR3 runs to 14 residues. Per germline, CDR1 LGHDT and CDR2 YNNKEL (reference sequence). The DNA of the CDR3 is TGTGCCAGCAGCCAAGATAACAGGGAGGGAGGCTACACCTTC. This translates into CASSQDNREGGYTF.

The table lists this clonotype with a few counts. Since a much larger clone is just one base distant, this may be a read error. The final CDR3 position lacks the conserved phenylalanine or tryptophan, pointing to a likely read error. The genes are TRBV13 and TRBJ1-1; D remains unclear. The CDR3 is 14 amino acids. Deletions cut 5 bases from V and 3 bases from J, with 13 bases between. Germline CDR1 and CDR2: PRHDT and FYEKMQ (reference sequence). The CDR3 region has the DNA TGTGCCAGCAGCGCCGTTGGGTCGGACACTGAAGCTTTCTCT. Encoded protein: CASSAVGSDTEAFS.

This clonotype has a count of ten or more. V usage is TRBV10-3 and J usage is TRBJ1-2; 8 positions agree with TRBD1. The V segment lost 2 bases and the J segment 2 bases; nucleotides outside the gene matches: 7. Germline V lookup: CDR1 ENHRY, CDR2 SYGVKD. The CDR3 has 16 residues. DNA of the CDR3: TGTGCCATCAGTGAGAGGGGACAGGTGTTAAACTATGGCTACACCTTC. Translated, it gives CAISERGQVLNYGYTF.

In this sample, this clonotype turned up many times. This rearrangement joins TRBV5-1 to TRBJ2-7, with TRBD2 matching over 11 bases. The ends lost 4 bases at V and 4 bases at J; junction bases unmatched: 7. Germline CDR1 SGHRS, CDR2 YFSETQ. CDR3 length equals 15 residues. The CDR3 sequence is CASSTVAGGSYEQYF. In DNA, the CDR3 is TGCGCCAGCAGCACCGTAGCGGGAGGGTCATACGAGCAGTACTTC.

As to this clonotype: A read error may explain this, as a much larger clone is one base away. The chain couples TRBV18 to TRBJ1-5, with D tentatively TRBD1 (6 bases). The CDR3 has 13 residues. Germline V lookup: CDR1 KGHSH, CDR2 LQKENI. As DNA, the CDR3 is TGTGCCAGCTCACCGTCAGGGGAACAGCCCCGGCATTTT. The encoded protein is CASSPSGEQPRHF.

This clonotype was counted between two and nine times. Here the CDR3 reads CASSFDTGARDYGYTF. The DNA for the CDR3 is TGTGCCAGCAGCTTTGATACAGGAGCCAGAGACTATGGCTACACCTTC. The rearrangement joins TRBV5-5 to TRBJ1-2, with D maybe TRBD1 (5 bases). Germline lookup yields CDR1 SGHKS and CDR2 YYEKEE (reference sequence). This CDR3 has 16 residues. V was trimmed by 2 bases and J by 3 bases, leaving 17 bases between them.

This CDR3 reads CASRGGTSGSNEQFF. As DNA, the CDR3 is TGTGCCAGCAGGGGGGGGACTAGCGGGAGTAATGAGCAGTTCTTC. The genes are TRBV5-4 and TRBJ2-1; TRBD2 matches 14 bases. Germline CDR1 and CDR2: SGHNT and YYREEE (reference sequence). V was pared by 5 bases and J by 7 bases, with 5 bases of the junction left unmatched. The CDR3 is 15 residues long.

Comments on this clonotype: A single base separates this from a much larger clone, so it may be a read error. The chain carries TRBV5-1 and TRBJ2-3; tentatively, D is TRBD1 (5 bases). Germline loops: CDR1 SGHRS, CDR2 YFSETQ. CDR3 length: 14 residues. The CDR3: CASSLDGSTGTQYF. The CDR3 DNA follows: TGCGCCAGCAGCTTGGACGGTAGCACAGGTACGCAGTATTTT.

Details on this clonotype: A far larger clone lies a single base away; this is likely a read error. The CDR3 end shows no conserved phenylalanine or tryptophan, and so a read error is likely. The gene calls are TRBV7-3 and TRBJ2-5; 9 nucleotides align to TRBD2. Near its end, the DNA agrees better with TRBJ2-1, so the J call may be wrong. This CDR3 region has 15 residues. Germline CDR1 reads SGHTA; CDR2 reads FQGTGA. CDR3 in amino acids: CASSLNAGGPNEQFL. As DNA, the CDR3 is TGTGCCAGCAGCTTAAATGCGGGAGGGCCTAATGAGCAGTTCCTC.

The chain recombines TRBV7-3 with TRBJ1-1; tentative D call: TRBD1 (5 bases). The CDR3 spans 15 residues. Germline V gives CDR1 SGHTA, CDR2 FQGTGA. Trimming stripped 0 bases from V and 2 bases from J, with 10 bases between. The CDR3 here is CASSLTGGINTEAFF. CDR3 DNA: TGTGCCAGCAGCTTAACTGGGGGAATCAACACTGAAGCTTTCTTT.

The V call is TRBV7-2, the J call TRBJ1-3; D perhaps matches TRBD1 (6 bases). This CDR3 has 13 amino acids. Per the germline V gene, CDR1 is SGHTA and CDR2 is FQGNSA. Between the trimmed V and J ends, which lost 1 base and 9 bases, there was a span of 10 bases. The CDR3 region is CASSLGGAGTIYF. CDR3 DNA sequence: TGTGCCAGCAGCTTAGGGGGGGCGGGCACCATATATTTT.

This clonotype was counted only a few times. The rearrangement uses TRBV29-1 and TRBJ2-2; D remains ambiguous. V lost 6 bases to trimming and J lost 6 bases, with 8 bases between them. CDR3 length equals 11 residues. Looked up from germline, CDR1 is SQVTM and CDR2 is ANQGSEA. The CDR3 coding sequence is TGCAGCGTAGGACGGTCCGGGGAGCTGTTTTTT. Residues: CSVGRSGELFF.

This clonotype occurred many times. The chain recombines TRBV12-3 or TRBV12-4 with TRBJ1-1, with 7 bases that match TRBD1. CDR3 length equals 15 residues. V lost 4 bases, J lost 4 bases, and 9 bases stayed unmatched. CDR3 nucleotides: TGTGCCAGCAGTTCGGTAGGGACAGCCAGCACTGAAGCTTTCTTT. Translation: CASSSVGTASTEAFF.

The genes are TRBV20-1 and TRBJ1-2, with a tentative D call TRBD1 (6 bases). Germline-derived CDR1 and CDR2 are DFQATT and SNEGSKA (reference sequence). The CDR3 covers 14 residues. Trimming pared 6 bases from V and 4 bases from J, leaving 18 bases between. In DNA, the CDR3 is TGCAGTGCCGAGGGGGGGATGGAAGTCTATGGCTACACCTTC. Amino acid sequence: CSAEGGMEVYGYTF.

Many counts were recorded for this clonotype. The chain combines TRBV27 with TRBJ1-5; D is ambiguous. Deletions cut 9 bases from V and 0 bases from J, with 15 bases between. Germline CDR1 reads MNHEY; CDR2 reads SMNVEV (reference sequence). This CDR3 comprises 15 residues. CDR3 amino acids: CASRSGRVSNQPQHF. The CDR3, as DNA: TGTGCCAGTCGTTCGGGAAGGGTTAGCAATCAGCCCCAGCATTTT.

This clonotype showed up many times. This chain joins TRBV11-2 and TRBJ1-2; TRBD1 agrees at 7 bases. In germline, CDR1 is SGHAT, CDR2 FQNNGV. The CDR3 has 12 residues. V dropped 3 bases and J dropped 8; count of bases not matched to a gene: 3. The CDR3, as DNA: TGTGCCAGCAGCTTCACAGGGGACGGCTACACCTTC. It is translated as CASSFTGDGYTF.

A note on this clonotype: At one end, the junction sequence differs from germline, possibly due to a read error. J is TRBJ2-3 and V is TRBV11-3, with TRBD2 matching over 8 bases. Germline V gives CDR1 SGHNT, CDR2 YENEEA. The CDR3 consists of 15 residues. This chain's CDR3 is CASSQSGSLTDTQYF. The CDR3 DNA reads TGCGCCAGCAGCCAGAGCGGGAGCCTAACAGATACGCAGTATTTT.

This clonotype showed up many times. The chain joins TRBV2 to TRBJ1-3, with D possibly being TRBD1 (5 bases). V was pared by 4 bases and J by 4 bases, with 11 bases between. This CDR3 has 14 amino acids. The germline CDR1 and CDR2 sequences are SNHLY and FYNNEI. The CDR3 region is CASSVRGRGNTIYF. The CDR3 region has the DNA TGTGCCAGCAGTGTCCGGGGCCGGGGAAACACCATATATTTT.

This clonotype was counted at least ten times. J is TRBJ2-1 and V is TRBV20-1; 8 nucleotides agree with TRBD2. Germline CDR1 reads DFQATT; CDR2 reads SNEGSKA (reference sequence). V dropped 0 bases and J dropped 7; count of bases not matched to a gene: 14. The CDR3 length is 17 residues. CDR3 DNA: TGCAGTGCTAGAGATCCTGGCGGGGGGCCCCCATCGAATGAGCAGTTCTTC. Translated: CSARDPGGGPPSNEQFF.

This clonotype was seen repeatedly, ten times or more. This rearrangement joins TRBV7-2 to TRBJ2-5, with unresolved D. V lost 5 bases to trimming and J lost 1 base, with 11 bases between them. The length of the CDR3 is 14 residues. CDR1 is SGHTA, CDR2 FQGNSA, per germline. The CDR3 DNA reads TGTGCCAGCAGCCGCGACACGATCCAAGAGACCCAGTACTTC. Protein product: CASSRDTIQETQYF.

This clonotype was detected ten times or more. The V call is TRBV3-1, the J call TRBJ1-6; 8 nucleotides agree with TRBD1. After removal of 4 bases from V and 10 bases from J, the junction contained 12 bases not matched to a gene. The CDR3 is 16 amino acids. Germline assignment: CDR1 LGHDT and CDR2 YNNKEL (reference sequence). The CDR3 nucleotides read TGTGCCAGCAGCCCCCGGACAGGGCCTTATGGGTCACCCCTCCACTTT. This codes for CASSPRTGPYGSPLHF.

This clonotype was seen ten or more times. The chain couples TRBV27 to TRBJ1-4, with D tentatively TRBD1 (6 bases). CDR3 length: 13 residues. With 2 bases removed from V and 9 bases from J, the gap between germline ends came to 10 bases. Germline assignment: CDR1 MNHEY and CDR2 SMNVEV (reference sequence). CDR3 sequence: CASSLNRAKKLFF. The CDR3 DNA is TGTGCCAGCAGTTTAAACAGGGCTAAAAAACTGTTTTTT.

About this clonotype itself: The junction departs from the called germline gene at one end, perhaps through a read error. V usage is TRBV6-1 and J usage is TRBJ2-2; the D gene is possibly TRBD2 (5 bases). The CDR3 consists of 15 residues. Germline V lookup: CDR1 MNHNS, CDR2 SASEGT. The CDR3 spells CTSSEQQRLTGELFF. The CDR3 DNA is TGTACCAGCAGCGAGCAGCAGCGGCTTACCGGGGAGCTGTTTTTT.